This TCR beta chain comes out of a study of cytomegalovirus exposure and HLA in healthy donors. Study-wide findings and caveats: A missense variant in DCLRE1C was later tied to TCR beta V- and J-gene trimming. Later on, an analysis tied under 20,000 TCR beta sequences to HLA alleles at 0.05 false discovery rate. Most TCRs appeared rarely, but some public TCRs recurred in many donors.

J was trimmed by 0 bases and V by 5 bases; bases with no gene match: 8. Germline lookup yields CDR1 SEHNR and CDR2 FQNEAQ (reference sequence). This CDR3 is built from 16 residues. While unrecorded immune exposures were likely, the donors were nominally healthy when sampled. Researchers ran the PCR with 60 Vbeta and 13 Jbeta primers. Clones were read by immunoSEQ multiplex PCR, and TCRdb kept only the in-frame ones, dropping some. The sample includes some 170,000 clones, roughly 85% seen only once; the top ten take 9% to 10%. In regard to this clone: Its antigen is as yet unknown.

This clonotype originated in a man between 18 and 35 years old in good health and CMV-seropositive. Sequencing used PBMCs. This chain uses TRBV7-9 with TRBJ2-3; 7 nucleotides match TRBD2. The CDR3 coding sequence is TGTGCCAGCAGCCCACTAGCGACTACTAGCACAGATACGCAGTATTTT. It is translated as CASSPLATTSTDTQYF.